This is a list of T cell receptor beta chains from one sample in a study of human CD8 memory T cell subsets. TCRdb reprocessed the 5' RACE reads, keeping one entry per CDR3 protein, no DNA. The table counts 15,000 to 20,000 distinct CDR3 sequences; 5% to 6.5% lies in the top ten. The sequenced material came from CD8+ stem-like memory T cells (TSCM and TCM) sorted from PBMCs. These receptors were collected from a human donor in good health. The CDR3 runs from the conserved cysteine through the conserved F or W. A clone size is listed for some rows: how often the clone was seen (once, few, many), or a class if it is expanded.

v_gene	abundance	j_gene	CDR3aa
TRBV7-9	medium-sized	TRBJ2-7	CASSFGAEQYF
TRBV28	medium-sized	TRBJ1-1	CASSTKPQAAAVSPEAFF
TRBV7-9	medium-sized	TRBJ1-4	CASLHTGEKLFF
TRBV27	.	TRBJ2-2	CASSYTLNTGELFF
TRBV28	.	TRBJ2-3	CASSPGYTDTQYF
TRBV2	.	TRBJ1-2	CASSLPGGRGYTF
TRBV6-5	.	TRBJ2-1	CATPLAGEVCEQFF
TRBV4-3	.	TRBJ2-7	CASSQEGWDRQYF
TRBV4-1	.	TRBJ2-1	CASSLVAGDYNEQFF
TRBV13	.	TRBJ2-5	CASSLSRTLNLETQYF
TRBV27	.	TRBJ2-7	CASSLGAGGYQQYF
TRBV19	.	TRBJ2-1	CASSDSGGSWNEQFF
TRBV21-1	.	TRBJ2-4	CASSLHAGLFQAKNIQYF
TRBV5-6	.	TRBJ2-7	CASSYLAGGPRYEQYF
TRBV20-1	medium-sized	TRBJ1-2	CSAREPGNYGYTF
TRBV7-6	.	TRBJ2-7	CASSSGGFDEQYF
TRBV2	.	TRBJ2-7	CASSVGDRYSYEQYF
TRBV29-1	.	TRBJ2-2	CSVREITGELFF
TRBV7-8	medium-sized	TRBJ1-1	CASRSTGGGTEAFF
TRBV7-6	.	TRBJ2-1	CASSLQRELGSLMGNEQFF
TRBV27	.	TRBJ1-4	CASSSNLMDRNEKLFF
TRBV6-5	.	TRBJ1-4	CASSYSSGGKLFF
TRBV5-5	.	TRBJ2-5	CASSPDSPETQYF
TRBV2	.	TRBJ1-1	CASSEVSEGASDTEAFF
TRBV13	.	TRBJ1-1	CASSLTPGQGSEAFF
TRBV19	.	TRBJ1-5	CASSSMTRRYQPQHF
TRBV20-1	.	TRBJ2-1	CSARDSKGRNEQFF
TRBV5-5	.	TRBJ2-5	CASSLSGAESHQETQYF
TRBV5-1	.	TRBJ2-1	CASSLSASSYNEQFF
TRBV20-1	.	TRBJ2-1	CSARDPTGGVYEQFF
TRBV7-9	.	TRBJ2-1	CASSTSGTDGSNEQFF
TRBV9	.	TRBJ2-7	CASSVGTGTANLYEQYF
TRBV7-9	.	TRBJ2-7	CASSPGRELDEQYF
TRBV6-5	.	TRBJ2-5	CASRRQGIQETQYF
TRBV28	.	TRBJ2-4	CASSLNGGRLAKNIQYF